This T cell receptor beta chain comes out of a study of T cell changes during pregnancy in multiple sclerosis. Libraries were prepared by immunoSEQ multiplex PCR; TCRdb keeps only in-frame clonotypes and omits some of them. The sample lists 85,000 to 100,000 clones; around 94% were seen once. This clone was seen once. Other DNA sequences of this sample code for an identical CDR3. Trimming removed 6 bases from V and 0 bases from J; junction bases left unmatched: 5. The CDR3 covers 15 residues. Looked up from germline, CDR1 is LNHDA and CDR2 is SQIVND (reference sequence). This clonotype was sampled from a female donor with multiple sclerosis, enrolled in a pregnancy study. Sequenced material: peripheral blood, taken in the first trimester of pregnancy. The chain employs TRBV19 and TRBJ2-3; 8 bases map to TRBD2. This CDR3 is CASSILAASTDTQYF. As DNA, the CDR3 is TGTGCCAGTAGCATACTAGCGGCTAGCACAGATACGCAGTATTTT.